These 19 T cell receptor beta chains share one sample of origin, sequenced in a study of human T cells and chemical hapten exposure. TCRdb redid the calling of the RACE reads with MiXCR, one entry per CDR3 protein. The data contain about 46,000 distinct CDR3 sequences, 8.5% to 10% of them singletons. Time point meaning: pre-sensitization, week 0. This sample's treatment: therapeutic diphenylcyclopropenone sensitization with weekly scalp DPC. This material consisted of whole blood, taken in connection with sensitization to the hapten diphenylcyclopropenone (DPC). Every receptor here comes from a woman between 40 and 50 years old with alopecia areata. Some clones in this sample may be carry-over from other donors' samples.

This clonotype was seen more than once but under ten times. The rearrangement joins TRBV9 to TRBJ2-5; a possible D gene is TRBD1 (5 bases). Deletions cut 1 base from V and 5 bases from J, with 12 bases between. This CDR3 comprises 14 residues. Germline values: CDR1 SGDLS, CDR2 YYNGEE. The CDR3 spells CASSVQGARETQYF. The CDR3, as DNA: TGTGCCAGCAGCGTACAAGGGGCGCGGGAGACCCAGTACTTC.

This clonotype appeared a few times. The rearrangement uses TRBV4-2 and TRBJ2-3; 11 bases fit TRBD2. Germline V gene data show CDR1 as LGHNA and CDR2 as YNFKEQ. V shed 4 bases, J shed 4 bases, and the junction held 7 bases outside the gene matches. The CDR3 consists of 16 residues. The CDR3 spells CASSPQTSGVSDTQYF. The CDR3 DNA reads TGTGCCAGCAGCCCACAGACTAGCGGGGTATCAGATACGCAGTATTTT.

The chain employs TRBV28 and TRBJ1-2; a weak D match, TRBD1 (6 bases). CDR3 length: 13 residues. The V end was cut by 10 bases, the J end by 2 bases, with 14 bases between. The V gene's germline CDR1 is MDHEN and CDR2 SYDVKM. CDR3 loop: CANRADGNYGYTF. For the CDR3, the DNA is TGTGCCAACAGGGCAGACGGGAACTATGGCTACACCTTC.

The chain recombines TRBV27 with TRBJ2-5; perhaps D is TRBD1 or TRBD2 (6 bases each). The V end was cut by 7 bases, the J end by 5 bases, with 14 bases between. This CDR3 is 13 amino acids long. The germline gives CDR1 MNHEY, CDR2 SMNVEV (reference sequence). The CDR3 loop is CASNPWGAETQYF. CDR3 DNA sequence: TGTGCCAGCAATCCATGGGGGGCGGAGACCCAGTACTTC.

This clonotype was seen only a few times. The V call is TRBV7-8, the J call TRBJ2-2, with unresolved D. The CDR3 runs 13 residues. Germline loops: CDR1 SGHVS, CDR2 FQNEAQ. V lost 6 bases and J 9 bases, leaving 14 bases between the germline ends. The CDR3 here is CASRSAMGRELFF. The CDR3 nucleotides are TGTGCCAGCAGATCCGCGATGGGCCGGGAGCTGTTTTTT.

The genes are TRBV29-1 and TRBJ2-7, with 8 bases identical to TRBD1. The CDR3 is made up of 14 amino acids. The V gene end was trimmed by 0 bases and the J gene end by 3 bases; junction bases not matched to a gene: 4. In germline, CDR1 is SQVTM, CDR2 ANQGSEA. CDR3 protein: CSVEEGDRGYEQYF. The CDR3 nucleotides read TGCAGCGTTGAAGAGGGTGACAGGGGCTACGAGCAGTACTTC.

This clonotype was seen many times. The J gene is TRBJ2-5, the V gene TRBV20-1; TRBD2 is a possible D gene (5 bases). The CDR3 runs 14 residues. Germline V lookup: CDR1 DFQATT, CDR2 SNEGSKA (reference sequence). Trimming took 0 bases from V and 4 from J, leaving 12 bases between them. CDR3 nucleotides: TGCAGTGCTAGAGAGAGGATTCGGGGAGAGACCCAGTACTTC. Amino acids: CSARERIRGETQYF.

This clonotype was counted ten times or more. This sequence joins TRBV29-1 and TRBJ2-5, with TRBD2 matching over 10 bases. Germline V lookup: CDR1 SQVTM, CDR2 ANQGSEA. This CDR3 contains 14 residues. Trimming removed 2 bases from V and 2 bases from J; junction bases left unmatched: 2. The CDR3, as DNA: TGCAGCGTTGAACTAGCGGGGGCTCAAGAGACCCAGTACTTC. The encoded protein is CSVELAGAQETQYF.

CDR3 in amino acids: CSARDAAAPHSGANVLTF. DNA for the CDR3: TGCAGTGCTAGAGACGCGGCGGCGCCGCACTCTGGGGCCAACGTCCTGACTTTC. This chain links TRBV20-1 with TRBJ2-6; no clear D. The CDR3 totals 18 residues. Germline V gene lookup returns CDR1 DFQATT and CDR2 SNEGSKA (reference sequence). Trimming stripped 0 bases from V and 0 bases from J, with 15 bases between.

This clonotype was detected many times. The rearrangement joins TRBV12-3 or TRBV12-4 to TRBJ1-3; D gene uncertain. With 1 base removed from V and 4 bases from J, the gap between germline ends came to 2 bases. This CDR3 is built from 12 residues. The CDR3 is CASSLGGNTIYF. The CDR3 DNA sequence: TGTGCCAGCAGTTTAGGAGGAAACACCATATATTTT.

Many counts were recorded for this clonotype. The rearrangement uses TRBV20-1 and TRBJ2-7, with D perhaps being TRBD1 or TRBD2 (6 bases each). The CDR3 is 16 residues long. The germline V gene encodes CDR1 DFQATT and CDR2 SNEGSKA (reference sequence). V shed 5 bases and J shed 0 bases, with 20 bases lying between them. CDR3 sequence (DNA): TGCAGTGCTTACGGAACCGGAGGGGGAAGCTCCTACGAGCAGTACTTC. Translating it yields CSAYGTGGGSSYEQYF.

Written as DNA, the CDR3 is TGTGCCACCAGCAGAGATTTTATGGGGGTACGTGAAAAACTGTTTTTT. It translates to CATSRDFMGVREKLFF. The rearrangement links TRBV15 to TRBJ1-4, with D possibly TRBD1 on 5 matching bases. V was clipped by 0 bases and J by 7 bases, with 15 bases between them. CDR3 length: 16 amino acids. Germline V gene lookup returns CDR1 LNHNV and CDR2 YYDKDF (reference sequence).

About this clonotype itself: This may be a read error: a much more frequent sequence differs by one nucleotide. This rearrangement joins TRBV19 to TRBJ2-7, with a weak D call TRBD2 (7 bases). Germline V gene lookup returns CDR1 LNHDA and CDR2 SQIVND (reference sequence). The CDR3 has 13 residues. V was trimmed by 7 bases and J by 3 bases, leaving 13 bases between them. The CDR3 bases are TGTGCCAGTACGTCGCGGGGGCGCTACGAGCAGTACTTC. It is translated as CASTSRGRYEQYF. Based on the CDR3 plus reference TRBV19 and TRBJ2-7, the full variable domain is DGGITQSPKYLFRKEGQNVTLSCEQNLNHDAMYWYRQDPGQGLRLIYYSQIVNDFQKGDIAEGYSVSREKKESFPLTVTSAQKNPTAFYLCASTSRGRYEQYFGPGTRLTVT.

There are many counts of this clonotype. The chain has TRBV3-1 and TRBJ1-5; no definite D call. The CDR3 is 12 residues long. Trimming removed 2 bases at V and 4 bases at J, with 3 bases between. The germline CDR1 and CDR2 sequences are LGHDT and YNNKEL (reference sequence). In DNA form, the CDR3 reads TGTGCCAGCAGCCAACGGAATCAGCCCCAGCATTTT. It is translated as CASSQRNQPQHF.

The chain joins TRBV29-1 to TRBJ2-7; D is uncertain. V lost 4 bases and J lost 5, with 6 bases in between. The CDR3 has 10 amino acids. The germline V gene encodes CDR1 SQVTM and CDR2 ANQGSEA. DNA of the CDR3: TGCAGCGTTGTAGTAAACGAGCAGTACTTC. It is translated as CSVVVNEQYF.

The sample holds many counts of this clonotype. This rearrangement joins TRBV2 to TRBJ2-1, with 7 bases that match TRBD1. The V and J ends lost 2 bases and 2 bases, in that order; junction bases with no gene match: 3. Germline lookup yields CDR1 SNHLY and CDR2 FYNNEI. The CDR3 sequence is 15 residues long. CDR3 residues: CASSETGEAYNEQFF. For the CDR3, the DNA is TGTGCCAGCAGTGAAACAGGGGAAGCCTACAATGAGCAGTTCTTC.

This clonotype was seen many times. The CDR3 coding sequence is TGTGCCAGCAGCCCTTTACAGGGGGTCCACGAGCAGTACTTC. Translated, it gives CASSPLQGVHEQYF. The chain employs TRBV14 and TRBJ2-7, with 8 bases identical to TRBD1. The CDR3 runs to 14 residues. Trimming took 4 bases from V and 5 from J; bases not matched to a gene: 7. Per the germline V gene, CDR1 is SGHDN and CDR2 is FVKESK. The whole variable domain, filled in from reference TRBV14 and TRBJ2-7, reads EAGVTQFPSHSVIEKGQTVTLRCDPISGHDNLYWYRRVMGKEIKFLLHFVKESKQDESGMPNNRFLAERTGGTYSTLKVQPAELEDSGVYFCASSPLQGVHEQYFGPGTRLTVT.

This clonotype was observed many times. This chain links TRBV4-1 with TRBJ2-1; no clear D. This CDR3 has 16 amino acids. Germline V CDR1 and CDR2: MGHRA, YSYEKL. Trimming removed 1 base from V and 0 bases from J, with 10 bases in between. CDR3: CASSQAGTASYNEQFF. Here the CDR3 DNA reads TGCGCCAGCAGCCAAGCCGGTACCGCCTCCTACAATGAGCAGTTCTTC.

This clonotype has just a few counts. This rearrangement joins TRBV9 to TRBJ2-5; D unclear. The CDR3 is 13 residues long. From germline, CDR1 is SGDLS and CDR2 YYNGEE. Trimming took off 0 bases at V and 1 base at J, with 4 bases between the two ends. The CDR3 nucleotides read TGTGCCAGCAGCGTAGAGGTCCAAGAGACCCAGTACTTC. The encoded protein is CASSVEVQETQYF.